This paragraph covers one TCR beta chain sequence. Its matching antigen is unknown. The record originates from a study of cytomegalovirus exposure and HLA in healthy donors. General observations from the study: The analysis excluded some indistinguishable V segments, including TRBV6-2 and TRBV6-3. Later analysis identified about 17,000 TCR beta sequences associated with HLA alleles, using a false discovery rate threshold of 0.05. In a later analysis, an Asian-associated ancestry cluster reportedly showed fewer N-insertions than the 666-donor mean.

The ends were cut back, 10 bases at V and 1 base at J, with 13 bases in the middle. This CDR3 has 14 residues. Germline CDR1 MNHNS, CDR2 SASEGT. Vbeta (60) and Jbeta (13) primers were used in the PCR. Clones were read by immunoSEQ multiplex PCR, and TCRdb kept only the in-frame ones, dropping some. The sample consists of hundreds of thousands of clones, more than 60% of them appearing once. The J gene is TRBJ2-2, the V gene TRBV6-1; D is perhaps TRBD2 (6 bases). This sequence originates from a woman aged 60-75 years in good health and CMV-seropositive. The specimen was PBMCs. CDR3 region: CATSRGVNTGELFF. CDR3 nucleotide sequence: TGTGCCACCTCCCGCGGGGTGAACACCGGGGAGCTGTTTTTT.